What follows describes a single T cell receptor beta chain. Trimming took 6 bases from V and 4 from J, leaving 15 bases between them. This CDR3 has 14 residues. The germline CDR1 and CDR2 sequences are LNHDA and SQIVND (reference sequence). This entry belongs to a study of T cell responses to AZD1222 COVID-19 vaccine. Data came from immunoSEQ multiplex PCR; TCRdb stores just in-frame clones and leaves some out. Of 140,000 to 150,000 clones in the sample, roughly nine tenths are singletons; the top ten hold roughly 3.7%. The sample consisted of peripheral blood, taken on day 0 of AZD1222 vaccination. The origin of this receptor is an adult in good health. The chain joins TRBV19 to TRBJ1-2, with TRBD1 as a possible D gene (5 bases). In nucleotides, the CDR3 is TGTGCCAGTAGCTCACAACCCGGGGCCTATGGCTACACCTTC. Amino acids: CASSSQPGAYGYTF.